In this sample, the clone carrying this TCR beta chain turned up many times. Its antigen is unknown. Template switching by 5'RACE produced TCR cDNA, adding a universal primer site and UMIs. TCRdb called the 5' RACE reads again in MiXCR, with one record for every CDR3 protein. The repertoire holds some 150,000 distinct CDR3 sequences, with around 9% as singletons. The V gene's germline CDR1 is SGHVS and CDR2 FQNEAQ. Trimming shortened V by 5 bases and J by 7 bases, and 9 bases separated the two germline ends. The CDR3 consists of 12 residues. These data originate in a study of T cells after yellow fever vaccination. Study observations and caveats: The CD4 compartment and the CD8 compartment contained a small share of clonotypes in common. Researchers report a weaker secondary response that nonetheless peaked faster, day 5 versus 15. FACS-sorted repertoires might harbor abundant contaminating clonotypes from the bulk population.

The sequence derives from a man younger than 30 who received the YFV17D yellow fever vaccine. Here the sequenced sample was CD8+ T cells sorted from PBMCs, taken 45 days after the yellow fever booster vaccination. The chain has TRBV7-8 and TRBJ1-5; no clear D gene. CDR3 sequence: CASSPVGQPQHF. The CDR3 bases are TGTGCCAGCAGCCCCGTGGGGCAGCCCCAGCATTTT.